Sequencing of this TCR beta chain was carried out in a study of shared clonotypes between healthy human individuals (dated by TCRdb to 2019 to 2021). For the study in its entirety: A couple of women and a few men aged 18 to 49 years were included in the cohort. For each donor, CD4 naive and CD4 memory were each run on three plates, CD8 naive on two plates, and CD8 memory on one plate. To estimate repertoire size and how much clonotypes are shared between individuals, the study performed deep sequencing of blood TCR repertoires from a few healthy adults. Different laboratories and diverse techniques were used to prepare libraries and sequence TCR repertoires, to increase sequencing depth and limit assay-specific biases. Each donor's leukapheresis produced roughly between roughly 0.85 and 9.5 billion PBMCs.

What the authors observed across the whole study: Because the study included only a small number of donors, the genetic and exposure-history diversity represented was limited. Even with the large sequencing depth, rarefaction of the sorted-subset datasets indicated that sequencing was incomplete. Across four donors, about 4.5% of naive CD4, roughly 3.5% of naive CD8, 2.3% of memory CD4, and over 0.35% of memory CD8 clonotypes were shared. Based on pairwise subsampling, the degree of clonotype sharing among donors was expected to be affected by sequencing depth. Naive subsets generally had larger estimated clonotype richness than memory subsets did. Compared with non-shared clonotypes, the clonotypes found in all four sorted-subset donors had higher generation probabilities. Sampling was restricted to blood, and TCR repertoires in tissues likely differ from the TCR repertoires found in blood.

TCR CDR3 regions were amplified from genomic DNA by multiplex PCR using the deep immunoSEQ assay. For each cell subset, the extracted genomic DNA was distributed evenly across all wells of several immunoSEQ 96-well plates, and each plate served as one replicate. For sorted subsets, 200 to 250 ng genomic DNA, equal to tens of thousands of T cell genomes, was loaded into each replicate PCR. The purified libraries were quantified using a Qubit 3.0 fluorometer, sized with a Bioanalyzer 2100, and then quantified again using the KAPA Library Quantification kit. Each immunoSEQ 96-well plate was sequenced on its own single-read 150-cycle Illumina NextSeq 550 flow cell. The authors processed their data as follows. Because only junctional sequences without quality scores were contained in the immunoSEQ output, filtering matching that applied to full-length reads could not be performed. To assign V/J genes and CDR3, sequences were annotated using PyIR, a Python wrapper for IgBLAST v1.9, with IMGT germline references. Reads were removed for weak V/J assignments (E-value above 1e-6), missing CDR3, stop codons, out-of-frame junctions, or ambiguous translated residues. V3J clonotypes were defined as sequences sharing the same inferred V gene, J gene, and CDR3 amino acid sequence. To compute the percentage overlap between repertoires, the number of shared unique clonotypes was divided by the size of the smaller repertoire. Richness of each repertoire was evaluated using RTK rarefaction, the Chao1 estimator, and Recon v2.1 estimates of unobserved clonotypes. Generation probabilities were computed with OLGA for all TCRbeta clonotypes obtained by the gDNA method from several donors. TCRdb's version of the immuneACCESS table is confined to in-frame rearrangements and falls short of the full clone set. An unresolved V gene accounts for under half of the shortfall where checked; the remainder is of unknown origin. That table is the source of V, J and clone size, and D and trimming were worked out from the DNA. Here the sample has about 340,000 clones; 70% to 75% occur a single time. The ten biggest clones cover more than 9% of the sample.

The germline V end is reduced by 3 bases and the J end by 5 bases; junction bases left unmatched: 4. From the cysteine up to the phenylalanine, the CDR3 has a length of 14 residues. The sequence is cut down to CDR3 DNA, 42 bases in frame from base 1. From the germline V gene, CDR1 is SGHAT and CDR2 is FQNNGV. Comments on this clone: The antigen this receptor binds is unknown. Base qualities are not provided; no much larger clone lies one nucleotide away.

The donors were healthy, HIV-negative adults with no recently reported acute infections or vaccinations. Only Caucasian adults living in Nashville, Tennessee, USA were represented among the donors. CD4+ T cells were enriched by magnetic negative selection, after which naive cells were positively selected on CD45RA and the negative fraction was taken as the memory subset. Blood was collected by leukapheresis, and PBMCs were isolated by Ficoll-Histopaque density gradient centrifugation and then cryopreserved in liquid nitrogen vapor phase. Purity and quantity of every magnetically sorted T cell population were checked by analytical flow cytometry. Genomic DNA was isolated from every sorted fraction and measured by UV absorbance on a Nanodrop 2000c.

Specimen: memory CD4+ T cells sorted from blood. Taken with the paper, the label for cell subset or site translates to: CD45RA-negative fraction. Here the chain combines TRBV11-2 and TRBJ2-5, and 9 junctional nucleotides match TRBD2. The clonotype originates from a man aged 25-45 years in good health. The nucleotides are TGTGCCAGCAGCTTTGGGAGCGGGAGGGAGACCCAGTACTTC. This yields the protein CASSFGSGRETQYF.